These T cell receptor beta chains were read from a single sample in a study of T cell responses to AZD1222 COVID-19 vaccine. Produced via immunoSEQ multiplex PCR; TCRdb's table is partial and in-frame only. The sample lists around 160,000 clones; 85% to 90% were seen once. The sample consisted of peripheral blood, taken on day 0 of AZD1222 vaccination. These receptors all come from an adult in good health. The CDR3 runs from the conserved cysteine through the conserved F or W. D genes are given only for firm matches. Some rows have no size entry. The others give once, few or many, or a class for an expanded clone.

NA | TRBJ1-2 | TRBV2 | NA | TGTGCCAGCAGTCAGGGCACTATAGGTAGTGGCTATGGCTACACCTTC | CASSQGTIGSGYGYTF
NA | TRBJ1-1 | TRBV11-2 | TRBD1 | TGTGCCAGCAGCTTCCACCACAGGGGGGACACTGAAGCTTTCTTT | CASSFHHRGDTEAFF
NA | TRBJ2-2 | TRBV7-3 | NA | TGTGCCAGCAGCTCTCTAGGGGTTATGGCCGGGGAGCTGTTTTTT | CASSSLGVMAGELFF
NA | TRBJ2-7 | TRBV9 | TRBD1 | TGTGCCAGCAGCGTAGGGACAGGGGGCGAGCAGTACTTC | CASSVGTGGEQYF
NA | TRBJ1-5 | TRBV5-4 | NA | TGTGCCAGCAGCAACGATCCCAATCAGCCCCAGCATTTT | CASSNDPNQPQHF
NA | TRBJ2-1 | TRBV30 | TRBD1 | TGTGCCTGGGACAGGGGGTCCTACAATGAGCAGTTCTTC | CAWDRGSYNEQFF
NA | TRBJ1-3 | TRBV28 | NA | TGTGCCAGCAGTTTAGGGGGGGGGAGCTCTGGAAACACCATATATTTT | CASSLGGGSSGNTIYF
NA | TRBJ2-5 | TRBV29-1 | NA | TGCAGCGGGAAGAGGGGTCAGGAGACCCAGTACTTC | CSGKRGQETQYF
NA | TRBJ2-2 | TRBV5-1 | TRBD1 | TGCGCCAGCAGCTTGGCCAGACAGGGTTACACCGGGGAGCTGTTTTTT | CASSLARQGYTGELFF
NA | TRBJ1-1 | TRBV2 | NA | TGTGCCAGCGGCAGGGGCGATCGGGACACTGAAGCTTTCTTT | CASGRGDRDTEAFF
once | TRBJ1-1 | TRBV6-2/TRBV6-3 | NA | TGTGCCAGCAGCGGACAACCGAACACTGAAGCTTTCTTT | CASSGQPNTEAFF
NA | TRBJ2-1 | TRBV7-9 | NA | TGTGCCAGCAGCTTAGCCTCTACTTCGAGCTCCTACAATGAGCAGTTCTTC | CASSLASTSSSYNEQFF
NA | TRBJ1-3 | TRBV28 | TRBD1 | TGTGCCAGCAGTTTGTTCAGGGGGCAGGCTGGAAACACCATATATTTT | CASSLFRGQAGNTIYF
NA | TRBJ1-2 | TRBV30 | NA | TGTGCCTGGAGTGTACAGGTCTACGTGGGGGGCTACACCTTC | CAWSVQVYVGGYTF
NA | TRBJ1-6 | TRBV6-4 | NA | TGTGCCAGCAGTGACGGGGGTTTCAGGAATTCACCCCTCCACTTT | CASSDGGFRNSPLHF
NA | TRBJ1-5 | TRBV9 | NA | TGTGCCAGCAGCTCGGGATCTATTGTCAATCAGCCCCAGCATTTT | CASSSGSIVNQPQHF
NA | TRBJ2-5 | TRBV4-2 | TRBD1 | TGTGCCAGCAGCCAAATGGGACAGGGGGCGAGGGAGACCCAGTACTTC | CASSQMGQGARETQYF
NA | TRBJ1-1 | TRBV6-6 | NA | TGTGCCAGCAGTTACTCCGGGGGGCGTCTAGAAGCTTTCTTT | CASSYSGGRLEAFF
NA | TRBJ2-3 | TRBV6-5 | NA | TGTGCCAGCAGACCGGCCTCAAGGGGCACAGATACGCAGTATTTT | CASRPASRGTDTQYF
NA | TRBJ1-2 | TRBV12-3/TRBV12-4 | NA | TGTGCCAGCACGCGCTCTGTGCACTATGGCTACACCTTC | CASTRSVHYGYTF
NA | TRBJ2-7 | TRBV27 | TRBD1 | TGTGCCAGCAGTCCATTGGGACAGGGGGGGCGCGAGCAGTACTTC | CASSPLGQGGREQYF
NA | TRBJ2-3 | TRBV7-2 | TRBD2 | TGTGCCAGCAGCTTAACTAGCGGGAGAGGGGATACGCAGTATTTT | CASSLTSGRGDTQYF
NA | TRBJ2-1 | TRBV28 | NA | TGTGCCAGCAGTTTACCCTTCTCCTACAATGAGCAGTTCTTC | CASSLPFSYNEQFF
NA | TRBJ2-2 | TRBV6-2/TRBV6-3 | NA | TGTGCCAGCAGTTACCCTCTCGGGGGAGCGGGCACCGGGGAGCTGTTTTTT | CASSYPLGGAGTGELFF
NA | TRBJ2-7 | TRBV5-1 | NA | TGCGCCAGCATGCCGGACCCCTCCATTAACCAGCAGTACTTC | CASMPDPSINQQYF
few | TRBJ2-5 | TRBV5-6 | NA | TGTGCCAGCAGGAACCTAGGGGTCCAGTACTTC | CASRNLGVQYF
NA | TRBJ2-3 | TRBV18 | NA | TGTGCCAGCTCCCAACTTGAGAGCACAGATACGCAGTATTTT | CASSQLESTDTQYF
NA | TRBJ1-5 | TRBV9 | NA | TGTGCCAGCAGCTCAGGACAGCTTACCAATCAGCCCCAGCATTTT | CASSSGQLTNQPQHF
NA | TRBJ1-1 | TRBV12-3/TRBV12-4 | NA | TGTGCCAGCAGCACGACAGAGGGCACTGAAGCTTTCTTT | CASSTTEGTEAFF
NA | TRBJ2-2 | TRBV18 | NA | TGTGCCAGCTCCCTCTCTACGGCAGCGAACACCGGGGAGCTGTTTTTT | CASSLSTAANTGELFF
NA | TRBJ1-5 | TRBV7-9 | NA | TGTGCCAGCAGCTTAGCGATATCCGGGCCCCAGCCCCAGCATTTT | CASSLAISGPQPQHF
NA | TRBJ2-7 | TRBV7-3 | TRBD2 | TGTGCCAGCAGCTTAATTGCGGGAGGGCCTTACGAGCAGTACTTC | CASSLIAGGPYEQYF
NA | TRBJ2-3 | TRBV5-4 | TRBD1 | TGTGCCAGCAGAACGGGACAGGGCACAGATACGCAGTATTTT | CASRTGQGTDTQYF
NA | TRBJ1-3 | TRBV9 | NA | TGTGCCAGCAGCCCAGGAAACACCATATATTTT | CASSPGNTIYF
NA | TRBJ2-3 | TRBV9 | NA | TGTGCCAGCAGCGTAGTGGGGGATACGCAGTATTTT | CASSVVGDTQYF
NA | TRBJ2-7 | TRBV28 | NA | TGTGCCAGCACCCCTGGTCGTTTTGACGAGCAGTACTTC | CASTPGRFDEQYF
NA | TRBJ1-5 | TRBV5-1 | NA | TGCGCCAGCAGCTTGGTCCCCGATAGCAATCAGCCCCAGCATTTT | CASSLVPDSNQPQHF
NA | TRBJ2-3 | TRBV29-1 | NA | TGCAGCGTTGAAGATGGCCGAGGAGATACGCAGTATTTT | CSVEDGRGDTQYF
NA | TRBJ2-4 | TRBV7-2 | TRBD2 | TGTGCCAGCAGCCCTATTGGGCGGGGGATGGGTGGCATTCAGTACTTC | CASSPIGRGMGGIQYF
NA | TRBJ2-2 | TRBV9 | TRBD2 | TGTGCCAGCAGCGTAAAGGGGAGTAGCGGGGGGGCCCCGAACACCGGGGAGCTGTTTTTT | CASSVKGSSGGAPNTGELFF
NA | TRBJ2-1 | TRBV4-1 | TRBD2 | TGCGCCAGCAGCCAAGAGGGAGGTAGCGGGGGGTCCTACAATGAGCAGTTCTTC | CASSQEGGSGGSYNEQFF
NA | TRBJ1-6 | TRBV5-1 | NA | TGCGCCAGCAGCTTGGACAGGACACCGGAAGGGCGGTACTCCCCACCCCTCCACTTT | CASSLDRTPEGRYSPPLHF
once | TRBJ1-1 | TRBV7-3 | NA | TGTGCCAGCAGCGCTGGGCCCACCAGCCAAGCTTTCTTT | CASSAGPTSQAFF
NA | TRBJ1-3 | TRBV19 | NA | TGTGCCAGTAGTATATCGACCCGCTCTGGAAACACCATATATTTT | CASSISTRSGNTIYF
NA | TRBJ2-7 | TRBV27 | NA | TGTGCCAGCAGTTTAGGGGCGGGGACTTTCTACGAGCAGTACTTC | CASSLGAGTFYEQYF
NA | TRBJ2-7 | TRBV28 | TRBD2 | TGTGCCAGCAGCTTAGGCGGGATCGCGGGAGATGGGTACGAGCAGTACTTC | CASSLGGIAGDGYEQYF
NA | TRBJ2-7 | TRBV24-1 | NA | TGTGCCACCAGTGATTCCAACTACGAGCAGTACTTC | CATSDSNYEQYF
NA | TRBJ1-2 | TRBV6-6 | TRBD1 | TGTGCCAGCAGCACACCGGGACAGTTCTATGGCTACACCTTC | CASSTPGQFYGYTF
NA | TRBJ1-2 | TRBV4-2 | NA | TGTGCCAGCAGCCAGTTGGACGGCAACTATGGCTACACCTTC | CASSQLDGNYGYTF
once | TRBJ1-5 | TRBV6-6 | TRBD1 | TGTGCCAGCAGTCCAGCCCCCAGGGGGGGGCTCAGCAATCAGCCCCAGCATTTT | CASSPAPRGGLSNQPQHF
once | TRBJ1-3 | TRBV18 | NA | TGTGCCAGCTCACCAGCCGGCAGAACCCACTCTGGAAACACCATATATTTT | CASSPAGRTHSGNTIYF
few | TRBJ2-3 | TRBV19 | NA | TGTGCCAGTAGACAGAGCACAGATACGCAGTATTTT | CASRQSTDTQYF
NA | TRBJ1-5 | TRBV6-6 | TRBD1 | TGTGCCAGCAGTTCGCAGACAGGGGCTAGCAATCAGCCCCAGCATTTT | CASSSQTGASNQPQHF
NA | TRBJ2-7 | TRBV11-2 | TRBD1 | TGTGCCAGCAGCCTGGACAGGTCCAACGAGCAGTACTTC | CASSLDRSNEQYF
NA | TRBJ2-5 | TRBV19 | TRBD1 | TGTGCCAGTAGTAACAGGGGGCGAGAGACCCAGTACTTC | CASSNRGRETQYF
NA | TRBJ1-1 | TRBV12-3/TRBV12-4 | NA | TGTGCCAGCCGATCTACAGGTGGCACTGAAGCTTTCTTT | CASRSTGGTEAFF